One T cell receptor (beta chain) is described in this entry. With ten immunoSEQ deep assay plates, unsorted PBMC DNA underwent sequencing. The assay was immunoSEQ multiplex PCR, and TCRdb's table has in-frame clones only and misses some. The repertoire includes roughly 490,000 clones, roughly 85% of them detected once, and about 12% sits in the top ten. The CDR3 has 13 residues. Trimming took off 6 bases at V and 2 bases at J, with 10 bases between the two ends. CDR1 is SNHLY and CDR2 is FYNNEI in the germline V gene. This record comes from a study of shared clonotypes between healthy human individuals. None of the donors, who were healthy HIV-negative adults, had recently had acute infections or vaccinations. There were only Caucasian adults among the donors, and all lived in Nashville, Tennessee. Genomic DNA from unsorted samples was obtained from 70 million to 90 million PBMCs (per sample).

The chain links TRBV2 to TRBJ2-5, with TRBD1 as a possible D gene (5 bases). The clonotype was recovered from a woman aged 40 to 49 in good health. Some clones in this sample may be carry-over from other donors' samples. Sequenced material: PBMCs. CDR3 protein: CASSQGTQETQYF. CDR3 in DNA: TGTGCCAGCAGCCAGGGAACTCAAGAGACCCAGTACTTC.